This TCR beta chain emerged from a study of CD8+ T cells in alopecia areata. Points from the study as a whole: Normal scalp showed lower clonality than lesional scalp, especially alopecia totalis/universalis. Clarity of TCR sharing across patients fell short of that in mice, possibly HLA-related.

On this clone itself: Its specificity is not known.

Germline CDR1 is SQVTM and CDR2 is ANQGSEA. The CDR3 spans 14 residues. V was pared by 7 bases and J by 6 bases, with 6 bases of the junction left unmatched. The authors extracted RNA and reverse transcribed it into cDNA as the sequencing template. Repertoires were generated with immunoSEQ multiplex PCR, while TCRdb's copy carries only in-frame clones and drops some. The sample has 200,000 to 250,000 clones, more than 45% seen once. Sample treatment: oral pan-JAK inhibitor, 5-10 mg twice daily. The TCR originated in a human donor with alopecia areata. The sample in question was CD4+ T cells sorted from blood, obtained at week 4, from a patient treated with tofacitinib. V gene TRBV29-1 combines with J gene TRBJ1-6; 10 bases fit TRBD1. The DNA for the CDR3 is TGCAGCGCCCCGACAGGGGGCAGTAATTCACCCCTCCACTTT. As protein: CSAPTGGSNSPLHF.